These 7 T cell receptor beta chains came from one sample sequenced in a study of CD8 T cells in ankylosing spondylitis. TCRdb ran MiXCR on the 5' RACE reads and lists one entry per CDR3 protein. The sample includes some 30,000 distinct CDR3 sequences, under 40% seen only once; the top ten take 45%. The sample taken for sequencing was synovial fluid, either unsorted or a sorted T cell fraction (not recorded which). The source is a male donor with ankylosing spondylitis.

The chain recombines TRBV10-1 with TRBJ2-7; D not resolved. The CDR3 spans 13 residues. Germline-derived CDR1 and CDR2 are WNHNN and SYGVQD (reference sequence). The V and J ends lost 2 bases and 2 bases respectively, with 7 bases between them. CDR3 nucleotides: TGCGCCAGCAGTGAGGGCAGCACCTACGAGCAGTACTTC. Its translation is CASSEGSTYEQYF.

The V gene is TRBV28, the J gene TRBJ1-3; TRBD1 might be the D (5 bases). The CDR3 length is 16 residues. V lost 2 bases and J 0 bases, leaving 11 bases between the germline ends. Germline assignment: CDR1 MDHEN and CDR2 SYDVKM. DNA for the CDR3: TGTGCCAGCAGTTTAGGGGCGCGTGACTCTGGAAACACCATATATTTT. This encodes CASSLGARDSGNTIYF. Together with reference TRBV28 and TRBJ1-3, the CDR3 gives the full variable domain: DVKVTQSSRYLVKRTGEKVFLECVQDMDHENMFWYRQDPGLGLRLIYFSYDVKMKEKGDIPEGYSVSREKKERFSLILESASTNQTSMYLCASSLGARDSGNTIYFGEGSWLTVV.

The chain uses TRBV27 and TRBJ2-4; TRBD2 agrees at 8 bases. The V and J ends lost 3 bases and 7 bases, in that order; junction bases with no gene match: 5. The CDR3 has 14 amino acids. Germline V lookup: CDR1 MNHEY, CDR2 SMNVEV (reference sequence). The CDR3 sequence: CASSLVPGGNIQYF. DNA of the CDR3: TGTGCCAGCAGTTTGGTCCCGGGGGGGAACATTCAGTACTTC.

The genes are TRBV30 and TRBJ2-3; TRBD2 is a possible D gene (5 bases). CDR3 length: 13 residues. Germline CDR1 GTSNPN, CDR2 SVGIG (reference sequence). V lost 7 bases and J lost 2, with 13 bases in between. For the CDR3, the DNA is TGTGCCTATCTGAAGCGGATCACAGATACGCAGTATTTT. It codes for CAYLKRITDTQYF.

This clonotype occurred many times. This sequence joins TRBV12-3 or TRBV12-4 and TRBJ2-7, with 14 bases lining up with TRBD2. The CDR3 is made up of 15 amino acids. The V and J ends lost 4 bases and 6 bases, in that order; junction bases with no gene match: 5. CDR3 in DNA: TGTGCCAGCAGTTCCGGGACTAGCGGGAGCCTCGAGCAGTACTTC. It is translated as CASSSGTSGSLEQYF.

This chain uses TRBV5-1 with TRBJ2-7; 9 bases map to TRBD2. The CDR3 totals 14 residues. CDR1 is SGHRS, CDR2 YFSETQ, per germline. Losses at the gene ends were 2 bases for V and 3 bases for J; bases not matched to a gene: 3. The CDR3 nucleotides read TGCGCCAGCAGCTTAGGTAGCGGGAGCTACGAGCAGTACGTC. This encodes CASSLGSGSYEQYV.

The chain recombines TRBV10-3 with TRBJ1-1; no reliable D call. The CDR3 totals 15 residues. Germline V gives CDR1 ENHRY, CDR2 SYGVKD. Deletions cut 0 bases from V and 4 bases from J, with 12 bases between. The CDR3 protein is CAISESDFVGTEAFF. DNA for the CDR3: TGTGCCATCAGTGAGTCGGATTTTGTAGGCACTGAAGCTTTCTTT.